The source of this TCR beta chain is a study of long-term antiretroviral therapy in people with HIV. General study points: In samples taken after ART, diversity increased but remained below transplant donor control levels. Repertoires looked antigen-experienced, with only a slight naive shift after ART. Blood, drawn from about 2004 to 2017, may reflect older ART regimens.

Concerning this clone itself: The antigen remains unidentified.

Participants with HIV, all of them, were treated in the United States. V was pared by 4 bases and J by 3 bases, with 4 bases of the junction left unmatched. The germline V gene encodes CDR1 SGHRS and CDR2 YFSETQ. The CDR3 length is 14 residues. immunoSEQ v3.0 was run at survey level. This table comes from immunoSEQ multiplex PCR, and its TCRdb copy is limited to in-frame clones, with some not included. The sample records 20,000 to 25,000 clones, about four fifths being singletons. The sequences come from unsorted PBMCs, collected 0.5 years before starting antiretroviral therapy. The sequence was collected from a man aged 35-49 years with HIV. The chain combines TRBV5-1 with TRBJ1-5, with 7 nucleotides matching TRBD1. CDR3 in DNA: TGCGCCAGCAGCCCGACAGGGAACAATCAGCCCCAGCATTTT. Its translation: CASSPTGNNQPQHF.